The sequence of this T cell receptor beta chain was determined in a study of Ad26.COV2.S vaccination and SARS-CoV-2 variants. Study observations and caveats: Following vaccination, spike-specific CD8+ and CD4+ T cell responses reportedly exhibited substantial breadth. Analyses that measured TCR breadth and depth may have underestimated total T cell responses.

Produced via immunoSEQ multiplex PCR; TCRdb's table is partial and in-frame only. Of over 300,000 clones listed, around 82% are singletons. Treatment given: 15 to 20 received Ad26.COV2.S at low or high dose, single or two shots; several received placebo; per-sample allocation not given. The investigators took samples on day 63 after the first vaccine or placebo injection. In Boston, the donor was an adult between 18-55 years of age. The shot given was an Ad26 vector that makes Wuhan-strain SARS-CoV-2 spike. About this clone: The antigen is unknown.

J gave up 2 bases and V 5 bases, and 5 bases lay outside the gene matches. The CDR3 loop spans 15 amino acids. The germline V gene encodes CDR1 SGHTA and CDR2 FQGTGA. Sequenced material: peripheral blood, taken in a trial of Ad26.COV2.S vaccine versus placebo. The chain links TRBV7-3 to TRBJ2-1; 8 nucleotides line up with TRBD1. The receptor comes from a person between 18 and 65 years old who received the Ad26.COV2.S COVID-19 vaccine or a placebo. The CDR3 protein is CASSSLGQAYNEQFF. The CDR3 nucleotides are TGTGCCAGCAGCAGCCTGGGACAGGCCTACAATGAGCAGTTCTTC.